This T cell receptor (beta chain) was found in a study of technical replicates of blood from a handful of donors. This CDR3 has 13 amino acids. Per the germline V gene, CDR1 is GTSNPN and CDR2 is SVGIG (reference sequence). V lost 0 bases, J lost 5 bases, and 8 bases lay in between. Profiled with immunoSEQ multiplex PCR; TCRdb holds only in-frame clones, not every one. The data hold under 95,000 clones, with more than 95% observed a single time. The TCR sequence derives from a human donor in good health. J is TRBJ1-3 and V is TRBV30, with a weak D call TRBD1 (5 bases). The source material was T cells isolated from PBMCs. In DNA form, the CDR3 reads TGTGCCTGGAGTGTGTCAGGGAGAAACACCATATATTTT. The encoded protein is CAWSVSGRNTIYF.